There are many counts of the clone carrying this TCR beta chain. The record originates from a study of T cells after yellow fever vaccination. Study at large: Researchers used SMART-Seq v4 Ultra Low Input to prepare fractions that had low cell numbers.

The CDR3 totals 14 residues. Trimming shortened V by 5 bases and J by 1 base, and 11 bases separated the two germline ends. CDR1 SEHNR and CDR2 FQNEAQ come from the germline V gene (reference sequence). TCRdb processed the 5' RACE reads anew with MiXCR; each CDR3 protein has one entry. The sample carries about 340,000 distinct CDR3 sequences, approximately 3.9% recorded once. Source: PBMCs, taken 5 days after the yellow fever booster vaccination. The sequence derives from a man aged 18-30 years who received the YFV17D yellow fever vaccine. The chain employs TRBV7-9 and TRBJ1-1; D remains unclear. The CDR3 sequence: CASSTVVRNTEAFF. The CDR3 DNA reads TGTGCCAGCAGCACGGTGGTACGGAACACTGAAGCTTTCTTT.